This T cell receptor beta chain was captured by sequencing in a study of Graves' ophthalmopathy and Graves' hyperthyroidism (dated by TCRdb to the late 2010s). Background on the whole study: Peripheral blood samples were taken at the time of initial diagnosis, before any treatment was given. To explore V-J signatures that distinguish ophthalmopathy from hyperthyroidism, a discovery set of about a hundred patients was enrolled, made up of 40 to 45 with ophthalmopathy and some 60 with stable hyperthyroidism. In more than five hyperthyroidism patients, T-cell repertoires of thyroid tissue and blood were compared. In total, 135 blood samples were TCR-sequenced: 40 to 45 ophthalmopathy, some 75 hyperthyroidism and some 17 hyperthyroidism-to-ophthalmopathy patients. The roughly 91 discovery patients were randomly divided into training and test sets at a 7:3 ratio. TCR beta repertoire signatures were used to distinguish Graves' ophthalmopathy from Graves' hyperthyroidism and to predict progression to ophthalmopathy. Once sampling was done, hyperthyroidism patients were given methimazole at a starting dose of 30 mg daily, while ophthalmopathy patients were given high-dose intravenous methylprednisolone. The independent validation cohort included around 19 hyperthyroidism patients plus 17 patients who later progressed from hyperthyroidism to ophthalmopathy.

Study-wide findings and limitations: In validation, the model predicted ophthalmopathy progression with about 71% sensitivity and 72.22% specificity; about a dozen predicted patients were CT-confirmed with GO in a median of 6.5 months. Sample size was not predetermined statistically, and investigators were not blinded to group allocation. Most expanded thyroid clonotypes with frequency above 0.001 were also detected in blood, suggesting blood repertoires may reflect the thyroid immune response. The 13-signature model separated ophthalmopathy from stable hyperthyroidism with over 85% sensitivity and roughly 84% specificity in cross-validation, and 80%/75% in the test set.

This clonotype appeared many times. Its target antigen remains unknown. One base away there is no much larger clone; base qualities are not given. The germline V and J ends show losses of 4 bases and 10 bases respectively, and no gene match explains 8 bases of the junction. The germline V gene supplies CDR1 KGHDR and CDR2 SFDVKD. CDR3 length: 13 amino acids, cysteine to phenylalanine. The read is trimmed to its CDR3 DNA, 39 bases read in frame from base 1. For repertoire sequencing, the TCR beta CDR3 regions were amplified from RNA transcripts. The first round was an RT-PCR using HTBI primers with the Qiagen OneStep RT-PCR kit, and this first round was followed by a second-round multiplex PCR, then size selection and purification. Libraries were sequenced on an Illumina HiSeq2000 using paired-end 100 bp reads. The paper's processing steps were these. SOAPnuke was used to process the reads, removing any read that contained adapters or uncalled bases, had a mean Phred below 15, or lacked an exact match to the constant primer or identifier. COPE v1.2.5 was used to merge high-quality paired reads. Unique nucleotide sequences were defined as clonotypes and aligned to IMGT TRB V, D and J references using MiTCR v1.1. Analysis was restricted to V-J combinations with a frequency above 0.0001, which covered just over 98% of repertoires. For each V-J combination, a TCR clonal expansion and chaos score was defined as the ratio of F50 clonal expansion to chaos observed in the TCRdist matrix. Welch's t-statistics and random forest were used to reduce the features to about a dozen V-J combinations, which were then used as input to a naive Bayes classifier. The Morisita-Horn index was used to measure how similar the thyroid and blood repertoires were. TCRdb reanalyzed the raw reads on its own, using fastp at Q25 for trimming and MiXCR for clone calling, and kept in-frame beta chains. Under each unique CDR3 protein, matching rows form one entry showing the most common genes and DNA. The V and J calls were determined by TCRdb, not by the authors. This sample lists some 380,000 distinct CDR3 sequences; 15% were detected once. The ten biggest clones cover about 7% of the sample.

Hyperthyroidism was considered stable if no progression to ophthalmopathy occurred within 18 months of follow-up. Hyperthyroidism patients were newly diagnosed, were aged 18 to 65 years, and had a disease duration under 2 months. Patients were excluded if they had other autoimmune diseases, uncontrolled infections, pregnancy or lactation. Diagnosis relied on clinical symptoms, serum thyroxine, TRAb, thyroid ultrasound and orbital computed tomography. Using Ficoll-Paque density gradient centrifugation, PBMCs were isolated from over 8.5 ml of fresh peripheral blood. Total RNA was extracted with Trizol reagent and quality-checked on an Agilent 2100 Bioanalyzer.

Rearrangement joined TRBV24-1 to TRBJ1-1, with 7 junctional bases fitting TRBD1. The receptor was isolated from a woman younger than 30 with stable Graves' hyperthyroidism. Donor details come from another sample of the same person, matched by shared clones. Material: peripheral blood. This receptor carries the CDR3 CATSDLRGRSAFF. The sequenced DNA: TGTGCCACCAGTGACCTCAGGGGGAGGTCAGCTTTCTTT.